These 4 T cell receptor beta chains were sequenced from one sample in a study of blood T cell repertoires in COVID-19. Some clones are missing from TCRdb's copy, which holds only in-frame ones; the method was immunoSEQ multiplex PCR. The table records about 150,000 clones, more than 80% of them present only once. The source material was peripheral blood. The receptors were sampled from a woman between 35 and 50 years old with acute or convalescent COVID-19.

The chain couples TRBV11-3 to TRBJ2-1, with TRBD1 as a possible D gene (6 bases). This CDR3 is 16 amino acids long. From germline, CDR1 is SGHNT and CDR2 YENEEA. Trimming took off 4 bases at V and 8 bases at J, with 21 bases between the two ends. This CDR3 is CASSSQGYYRLDEQFF. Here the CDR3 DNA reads TGTGCCAGCAGCTCACAGGGTTATTACCGTTTGGATGAGCAGTTCTTC.

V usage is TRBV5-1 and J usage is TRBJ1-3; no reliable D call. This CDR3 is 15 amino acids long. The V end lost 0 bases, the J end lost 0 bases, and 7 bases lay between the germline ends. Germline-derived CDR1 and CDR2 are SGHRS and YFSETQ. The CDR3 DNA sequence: TGCGCCAGCAGCTTGGCCCCCTTCTCTGGAAACACCATATATTTT. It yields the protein CASSLAPFSGNTIYF. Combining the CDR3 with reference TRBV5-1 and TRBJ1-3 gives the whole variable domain KAGVTQTPRYLIKTRGQQVTLSCSPISGHRSVSWYQQTPGQGLQFLFEYFSETQRNKGNFPGRFSGRQFSNSRSEMNVSTLELGDSALYLCASSLAPFSGNTIYFGEGSWLTVV.

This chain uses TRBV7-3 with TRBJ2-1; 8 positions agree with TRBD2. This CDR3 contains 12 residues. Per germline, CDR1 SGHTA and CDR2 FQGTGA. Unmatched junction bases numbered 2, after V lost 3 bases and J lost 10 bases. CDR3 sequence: CASSFPGGEQFF. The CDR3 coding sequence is TGTGCCAGCAGCTTCCCGGGGGGGGAGCAGTTCTTC.

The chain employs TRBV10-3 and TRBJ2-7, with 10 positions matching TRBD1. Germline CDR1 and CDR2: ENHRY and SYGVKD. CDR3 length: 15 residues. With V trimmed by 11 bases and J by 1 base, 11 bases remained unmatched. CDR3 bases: TGTGCCTCCAGACTTCCGGGACAGGGGTCCTACGAGCAGTACTTC. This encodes CASRLPGQGSYEQYF.